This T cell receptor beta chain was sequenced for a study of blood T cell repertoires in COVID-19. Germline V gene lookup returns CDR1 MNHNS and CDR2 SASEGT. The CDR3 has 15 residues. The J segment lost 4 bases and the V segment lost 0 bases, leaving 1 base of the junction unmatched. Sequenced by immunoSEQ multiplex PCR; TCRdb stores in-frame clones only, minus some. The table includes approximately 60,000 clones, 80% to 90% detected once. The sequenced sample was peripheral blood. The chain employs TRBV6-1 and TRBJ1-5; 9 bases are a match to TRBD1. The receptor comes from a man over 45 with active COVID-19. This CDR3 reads CASSEAGTGNQPQHF. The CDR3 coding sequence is TGTGCCAGCAGTGAAGCAGGGACAGGGAATCAGCCCCAGCATTTT.